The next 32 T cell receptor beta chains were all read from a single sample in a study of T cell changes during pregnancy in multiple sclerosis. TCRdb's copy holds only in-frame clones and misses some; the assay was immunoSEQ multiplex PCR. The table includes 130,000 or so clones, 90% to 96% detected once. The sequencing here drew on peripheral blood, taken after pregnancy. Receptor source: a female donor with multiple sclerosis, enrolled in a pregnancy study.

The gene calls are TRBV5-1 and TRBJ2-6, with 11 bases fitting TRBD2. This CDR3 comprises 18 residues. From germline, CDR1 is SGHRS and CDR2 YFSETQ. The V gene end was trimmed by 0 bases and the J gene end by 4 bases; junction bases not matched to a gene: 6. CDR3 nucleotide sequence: TGCGCCAGCAGCTTGGATAGCGGGAGGGTTGCCGGGGCCAACGTCCTGACTTTC. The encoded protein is CASSLDSGRVAGANVLTF.

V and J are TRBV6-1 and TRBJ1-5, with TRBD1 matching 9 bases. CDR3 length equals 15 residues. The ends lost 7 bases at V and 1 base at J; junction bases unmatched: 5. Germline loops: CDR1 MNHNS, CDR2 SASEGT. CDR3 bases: TGTGCCAGCATCTGGGACAGGGCAAGCAATCAGCCCCAGCATTTT. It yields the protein CASIWDRASNQPQHF.

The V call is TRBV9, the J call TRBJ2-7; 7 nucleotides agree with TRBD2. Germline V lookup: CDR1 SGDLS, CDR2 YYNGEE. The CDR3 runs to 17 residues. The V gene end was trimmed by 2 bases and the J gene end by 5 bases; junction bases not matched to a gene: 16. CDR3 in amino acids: CASSVGLAGGGTDEQYF. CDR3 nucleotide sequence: TGTGCCAGCAGCGTTGGCTTGGCTGGCGGGGGAACTGACGAGCAGTACTTC.

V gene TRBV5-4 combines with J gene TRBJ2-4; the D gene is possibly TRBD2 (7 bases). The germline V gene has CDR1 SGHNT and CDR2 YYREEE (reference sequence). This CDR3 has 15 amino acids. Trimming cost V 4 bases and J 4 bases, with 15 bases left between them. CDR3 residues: CASSSPRGGKNIQYF. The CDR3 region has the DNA TGTGCCAGCAGCAGCCCCAGGGGAGGGAAAAACATTCAGTACTTC.

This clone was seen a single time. In nucleotides, the CDR3 is TGTGCCAGCAGTGTCGGGACAGTCAGCTACAATGAGCAGTTCTTC. Residues: CASSVGTVSYNEQFF. J is TRBJ2-1 and V is TRBV28; TRBD1 matches at 7 bases. V lost 5 bases, J lost 3 bases, and 7 bases stayed unmatched. The CDR3 contains 15 residues. CDR1 MDHEN and CDR2 SYDVKM come from the germline V gene. The complete variable domain, with remaining parts taken from reference TRBV28 and TRBJ2-1, reads DVKVTQSSRYLVKRTGEKVFLECVQDMDHENMFWYRQDPGLGLRLIYFSYDVKMKEKGDIPEGYSVSREKKERFSLILESASTNQTSMYLCASSVGTVSYNEQFFGPGTRLTVL.

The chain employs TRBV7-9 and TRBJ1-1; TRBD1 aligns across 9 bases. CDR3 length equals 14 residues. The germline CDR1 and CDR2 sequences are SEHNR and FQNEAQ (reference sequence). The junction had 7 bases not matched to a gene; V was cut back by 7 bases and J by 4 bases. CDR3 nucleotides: TGTGCCAGCACTACACAGGGGGCGACCACTGAAGCTTTCTTT. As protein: CASTTQGATTEAFF.

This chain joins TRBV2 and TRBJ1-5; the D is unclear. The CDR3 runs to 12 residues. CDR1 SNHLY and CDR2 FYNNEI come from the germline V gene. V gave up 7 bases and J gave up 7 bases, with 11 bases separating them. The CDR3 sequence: CASNLEGQPQHF. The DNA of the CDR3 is TGTGCCAGCAATCTGGAGGGCCAGCCCCAGCATTTT. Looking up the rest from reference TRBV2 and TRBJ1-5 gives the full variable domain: EPEVTQTPSHQVTQMGQEVILRCVPISNHLYFYWYRQILGQKVEFLVSFYNNEISEKSEIFDDQFSVERPDGSNFTLKIRSTKLEDSAMYFCASNLEGQPQHFGDGTRLSIL.

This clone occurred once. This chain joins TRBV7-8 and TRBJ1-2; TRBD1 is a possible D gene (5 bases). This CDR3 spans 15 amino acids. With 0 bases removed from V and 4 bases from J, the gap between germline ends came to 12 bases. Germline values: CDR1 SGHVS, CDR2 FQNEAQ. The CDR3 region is CASSLASGVGYGYTF. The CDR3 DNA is TGTGCCAGCAGCTTAGCGTCGGGGGTCGGCTATGGCTACACCTTC.

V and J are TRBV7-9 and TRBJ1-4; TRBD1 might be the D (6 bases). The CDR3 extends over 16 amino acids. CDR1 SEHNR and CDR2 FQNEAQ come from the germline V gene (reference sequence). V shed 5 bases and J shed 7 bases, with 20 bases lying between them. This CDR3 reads CASSRGAQGYGEKLFF. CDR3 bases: TGTGCCAGCAGCCGGGGGGCACAGGGTTACGGTGAAAAACTGTTTTTT.

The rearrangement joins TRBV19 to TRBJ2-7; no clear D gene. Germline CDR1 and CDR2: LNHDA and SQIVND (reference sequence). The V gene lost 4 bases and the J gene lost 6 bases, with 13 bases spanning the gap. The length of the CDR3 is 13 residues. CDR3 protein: CASSTSVHREQYF. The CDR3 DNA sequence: TGTGCCAGTAGTACCTCCGTACATCGCGAGCAGTACTTC.

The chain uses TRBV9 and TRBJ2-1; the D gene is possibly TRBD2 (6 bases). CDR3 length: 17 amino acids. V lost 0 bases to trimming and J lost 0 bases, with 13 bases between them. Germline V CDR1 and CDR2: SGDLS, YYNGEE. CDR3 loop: CASSVVSAGRSYNEQFF. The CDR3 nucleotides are TGTGCCAGCAGCGTAGTTTCGGCGGGGCGCTCCTACAATGAGCAGTTCTTC.

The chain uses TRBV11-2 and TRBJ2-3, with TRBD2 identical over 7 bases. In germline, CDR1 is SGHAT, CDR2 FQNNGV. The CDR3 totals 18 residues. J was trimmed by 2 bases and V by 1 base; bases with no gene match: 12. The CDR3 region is CASSLAPLLADDTDTQYF. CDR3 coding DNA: TGTGCCAGCAGCTTAGCCCCACTCCTAGCGGATGACACAGATACGCAGTATTTT.

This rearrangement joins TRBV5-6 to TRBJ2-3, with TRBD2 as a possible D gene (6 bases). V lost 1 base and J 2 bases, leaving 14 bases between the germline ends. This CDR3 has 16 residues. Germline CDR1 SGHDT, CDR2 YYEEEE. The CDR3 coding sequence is TGTGCCAGCAGCTTGTGGATGCGGGGATCCACAGATACGCAGTATTTT. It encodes CASSLWMRGSTDTQYF.

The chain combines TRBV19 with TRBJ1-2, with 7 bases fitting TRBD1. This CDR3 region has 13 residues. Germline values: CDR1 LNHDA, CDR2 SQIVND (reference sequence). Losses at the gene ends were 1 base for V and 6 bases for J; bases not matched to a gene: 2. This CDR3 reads CASSIVDRDGYTF. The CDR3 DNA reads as TGTGCCAGTAGTATAGTTGACAGGGATGGCTACACCTTC.

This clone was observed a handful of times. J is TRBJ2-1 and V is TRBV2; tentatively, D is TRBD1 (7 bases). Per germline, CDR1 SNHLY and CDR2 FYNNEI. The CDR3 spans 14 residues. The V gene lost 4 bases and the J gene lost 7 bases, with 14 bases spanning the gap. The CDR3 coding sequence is TGTGCCAGCAGTGCTGTCAGGGGGAGGAATGAGCAGTTCTTC. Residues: CASSAVRGRNEQFF.

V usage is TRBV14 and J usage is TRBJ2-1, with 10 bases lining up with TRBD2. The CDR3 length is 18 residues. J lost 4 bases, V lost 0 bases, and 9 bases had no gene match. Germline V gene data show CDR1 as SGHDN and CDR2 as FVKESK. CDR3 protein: CASSQEASSGSNYNEQFF. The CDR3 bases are TGTGCCAGCAGCCAAGAGGCGTCTAGCGGGAGCAATTACAATGAGCAGTTCTTC.

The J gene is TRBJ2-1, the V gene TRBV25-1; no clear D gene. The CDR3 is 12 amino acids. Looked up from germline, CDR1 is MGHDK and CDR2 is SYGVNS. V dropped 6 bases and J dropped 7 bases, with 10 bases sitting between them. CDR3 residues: CASSPSVNEQFF. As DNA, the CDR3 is TGTGCCAGCAGCCCCTCGGTGAATGAGCAGTTCTTC.

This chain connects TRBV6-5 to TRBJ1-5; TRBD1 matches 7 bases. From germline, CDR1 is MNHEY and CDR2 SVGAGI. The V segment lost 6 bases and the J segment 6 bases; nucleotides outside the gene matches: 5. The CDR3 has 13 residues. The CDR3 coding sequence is TGTGCCAGCAGACCTGACAGGGTTCAGCCCCAGCATTTT. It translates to CASRPDRVQPQHF.

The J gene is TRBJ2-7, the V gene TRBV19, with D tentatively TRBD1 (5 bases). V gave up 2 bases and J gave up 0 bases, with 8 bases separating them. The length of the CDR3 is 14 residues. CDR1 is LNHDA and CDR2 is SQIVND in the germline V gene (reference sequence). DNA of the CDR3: TGTGCCAGTAGTATAATGCAGGGCTCCTACGAGCAGTACTTC. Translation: CASSIMQGSYEQYF.

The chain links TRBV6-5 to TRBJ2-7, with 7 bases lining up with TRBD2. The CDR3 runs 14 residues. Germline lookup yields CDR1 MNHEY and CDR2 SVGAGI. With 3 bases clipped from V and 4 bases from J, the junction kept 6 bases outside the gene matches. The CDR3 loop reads CASSYAGAVYEQYF. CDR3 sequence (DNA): TGTGCCAGCAGTTATGCGGGAGCCGTGTACGAGCAGTACTTC.

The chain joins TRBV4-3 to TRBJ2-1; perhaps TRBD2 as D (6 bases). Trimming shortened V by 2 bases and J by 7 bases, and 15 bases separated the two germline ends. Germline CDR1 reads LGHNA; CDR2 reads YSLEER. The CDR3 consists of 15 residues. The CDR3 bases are TGCGCCAGCAGCCAACAGCCGGGGGTGATGAATGAGCAGTTCTTC. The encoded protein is CASSQQPGVMNEQFF.

The chain's CDR3 is CAIRLAGNSYEQYF. In nucleotides, the CDR3 is TGTGCCATCAGGCTAGCGGGGAACTCCTACGAGCAGTACTTC. The J gene is TRBJ2-7, the V gene TRBV10-3; 9 nucleotides line up with TRBD2. The CDR3 covers 14 residues. The J segment lost 0 bases and the V segment lost 6 bases, leaving 3 bases of the junction unmatched. Germline V gives CDR1 ENHRY, CDR2 SYGVKD.

The CDR3 coding sequence is TGTGCCAGCAGCCTCGGACAGAACAATCAGCCCCAGCATTTT. Translated, it gives CASSLGQNNQPQHF. The chain carries TRBV7-6 and TRBJ1-5; D may be TRBD1 (6 bases). V shed 5 bases and J shed 3 bases, with 11 bases lying between them. Germline loops: CDR1 SGHVS, CDR2 FNYEAQ. The CDR3 has 14 residues. Filled out from reference TRBV7-6 and TRBJ1-5, the complete variable domain reads GAGVSQSPRYKVTKRGQDVALRCDPISGHVSLYWYRQALGQGPEFLTYFNYEAQQDKSGLPNDRFSAERPEGSISTLTIQRTEQRDSAMYRCASSLGQNNQPQHFGDGTRLSIL.

The CDR3 coding sequence is TGTGCCAGCAGGGGGTTTACCACTAGCGGAGATTACACCGGGGAGCTGTTTTTT. This encodes CASRGFTTSGDYTGELFF. J is TRBJ2-2 and V is TRBV28, with TRBD2 matching 8 bases. Germline CDR1 is MDHEN and CDR2 is SYDVKM. Trimming took 6 bases from V and 3 from J; bases not matched to a gene: 15. The CDR3 totals 18 residues.

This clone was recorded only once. CDR3 in DNA: TGTGCCAGCAGTCAAGGGGGCGCCGACACTGAAGCTTTCTTT. Its protein product is CASSQGGADTEAFF. The V gene is TRBV27, the J gene TRBJ1-1; 7 bases are a match to TRBD1. V dropped 5 bases and J dropped 3; count of bases not matched to a gene: 6. The CDR3 consists of 14 residues. From germline, CDR1 is MNHEY and CDR2 SMNVEV (reference sequence).

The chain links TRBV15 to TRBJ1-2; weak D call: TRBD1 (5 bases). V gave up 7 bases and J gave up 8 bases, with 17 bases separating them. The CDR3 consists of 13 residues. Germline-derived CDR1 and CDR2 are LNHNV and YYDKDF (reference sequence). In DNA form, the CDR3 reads TGTGCCACCACTGATCAGGGCACCAAAGGCTACACCTTC. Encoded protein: CATTDQGTKGYTF.

CDR3 sequence: CASSLDSGFQETQYF. In DNA, the CDR3 is TGTGCCAGCAGCTTGGATTCAGGGTTCCAAGAGACCCAGTACTTC. The V gene is TRBV5-4, the J gene TRBJ2-5; TRBD1 might be the D (5 bases). The CDR3 runs to 15 residues. Deletions cut 0 bases from V and 1 base from J, with 10 bases between. CDR1 is SGHNT, CDR2 YYREEE, per germline (reference sequence).

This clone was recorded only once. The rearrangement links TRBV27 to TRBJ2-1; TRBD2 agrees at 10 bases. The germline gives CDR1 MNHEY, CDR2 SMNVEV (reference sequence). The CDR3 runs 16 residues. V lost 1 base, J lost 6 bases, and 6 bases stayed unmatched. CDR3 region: CASSLWTSGTSNEQFF. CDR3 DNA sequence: TGTGCCAGCAGTTTATGGACTAGCGGCACCTCCAATGAGCAGTTCTTC.

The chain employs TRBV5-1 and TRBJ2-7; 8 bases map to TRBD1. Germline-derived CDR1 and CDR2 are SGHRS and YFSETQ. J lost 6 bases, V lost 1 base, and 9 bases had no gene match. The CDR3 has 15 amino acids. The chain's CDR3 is CASSLNRGEPVEQYF. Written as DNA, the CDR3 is TGCGCCAGCAGCTTGAACAGGGGGGAGCCGGTCGAGCAGTACTTC.

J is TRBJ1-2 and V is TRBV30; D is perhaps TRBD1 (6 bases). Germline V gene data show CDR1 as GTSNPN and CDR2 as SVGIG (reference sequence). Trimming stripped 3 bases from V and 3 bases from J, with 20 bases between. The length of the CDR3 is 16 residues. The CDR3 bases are TGTGCCTGGAGGCCCTTGGCCGGGGACACCTACTATGGCTACACCTTC. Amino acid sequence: CAWRPLAGDTYYGYTF.

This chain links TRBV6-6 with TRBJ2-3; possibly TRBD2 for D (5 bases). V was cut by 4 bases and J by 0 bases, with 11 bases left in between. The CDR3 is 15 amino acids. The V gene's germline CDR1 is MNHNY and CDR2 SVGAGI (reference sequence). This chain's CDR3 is CASSSPRDSTDTQYF. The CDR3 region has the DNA TGTGCCAGCAGTTCCCCACGGGATAGCACAGATACGCAGTATTTT.

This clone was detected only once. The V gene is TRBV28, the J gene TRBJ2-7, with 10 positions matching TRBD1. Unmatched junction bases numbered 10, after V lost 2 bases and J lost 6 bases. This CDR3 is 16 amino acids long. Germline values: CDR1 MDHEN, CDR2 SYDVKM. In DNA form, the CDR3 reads TGTGCCAGCAGTTTAGGAAGACAGGGGGCTGCGGGCGAGCAGTACTTC. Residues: CASSLGRQGAAGEQYF.